This entry features one T cell receptor (beta chain) sequence. What antigen it recognizes has not been identified. There are no base qualities to consult, and no much larger clone falls within one base. Each collaborating institution followed its own protocols to collect whole blood in K2EDTA tubes. Collaborator samples were shipped for TCRbeta analysis as frozen whole blood, isolated PBMCs, or DNA extracted from either sample type. The entry originates in a study of blood T cell repertoires in COVID-19 (TCRdb year 2020). For the wider study: Collaborator samples came from the United States, Italy and Spain and covered acute and convalescent phases of COVID-19. The prospective study material was composed of cDNA or gDNA derived from T cells, B-cell-depleted T cells, or PBMCs. Subjects who had been exposed to COVID-19, were actively infected with it, or had recovered from it provided the deeply sampled blood TCRbeta repertoires that made up the dataset. The repertoires were released in a freely available public database intended as a resource for research on the immune response to SARS-CoV-2. The samples were drawn from the first 160 participants of the ongoing ImmuneRACE study and from over 950 subjects provided by 6 global collaborators. A de-identified subject ID, COVID-19 status, age in years and sex were almost always included in the sample metadata. HLA class I and class II types, where available, came from metadata supplied by the sample provider rather than from assay-based typing.

TCRbeta CDR3 regions were amplified from genomic DNA using the immunoSEQ Assay, a bias-controlled multiplex PCR. On the study's bioinformatics: The number of nucleated cells in each sample was estimated by amplification of reference gene primers within the assay. To quantify the absolute abundance of each unique TCRbeta CDR3 rearrangement, sequence reads were collapsed and filtered. For each sample, productive Simpson clonality was calculated as the square root of Simpson's diversity index over productive rearrangements. TCRdb obtained this table from immuneACCESS and retained in-frame rearrangements with V and J assigned. These tables miss some clones; where compared with another copy, unresolved V genes account for less than half of the shortfall, and the remainder is unexplained. D and trimming were read from the DNA, whereas the V and J calls and clone size are those reported in that table. The sample profile shows some 190,000 clones; roughly 85% of them were found once. Around 4.9% of the sample is taken by the ten largest.

What the study reported, not specific to this receptor: Clinical and demographic metadata were provided uncurated, with the amount varying by source and participant.

The CDR3 has 17 amino acids, counting the end cysteine and phenylalanine. Left in the record is the CDR3 DNA by itself, 51 bases read in frame from the first base. The germline V gene encodes CDR1 MGHRA and CDR2 YSYEKL. Trimming takes 3 bases off V and 10 bases off J; junction bases not matched to a gene: 17. The TCR originated in a woman aged 80 or over with acute or convalescent COVID-19. Recombination joined TRBV4-1 with TRBJ2-1; TRBD2 aligns with 8 central bases. The sequenced material came from peripheral blood. The CDR3 reads as follows: CASSQVPTSGRVREQFF. The sequenced DNA is TGCGCCAGCAGCCAGGTCCCTACTAGCGGCCGAGTCAGGGAGCAGTTCTTC.